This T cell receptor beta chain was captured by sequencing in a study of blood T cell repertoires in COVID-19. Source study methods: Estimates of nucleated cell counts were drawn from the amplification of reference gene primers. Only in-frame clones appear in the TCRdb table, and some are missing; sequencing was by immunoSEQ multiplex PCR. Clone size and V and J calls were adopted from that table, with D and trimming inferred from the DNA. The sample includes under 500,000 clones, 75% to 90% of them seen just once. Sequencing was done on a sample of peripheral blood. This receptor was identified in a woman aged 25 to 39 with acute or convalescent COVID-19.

In nucleotides, the CDR3 is TGCACCAGCAGCCAAGAGCGGACAGACCTCCCCCAGCATTTT. It is translated as CTSSQERTDLPQHF. The V gene is TRBV1, the J gene TRBJ1-5; the D call in the table, TRBD1, was not verified against the DNA. TRBV1 is an annotated pseudogene. The CDR3 loop spans 14 amino acids.